These 16 T cell receptor beta chains share one sample of origin, sequenced in a study of blood T cell repertoires in COVID-19. Repertoires were generated with immunoSEQ multiplex PCR, while TCRdb's copy carries only in-frame clones and drops some. The data hold around 100,000 clones, with about nine tenths observed a single time. Sequencing was done on a sample of peripheral blood. The source is a man over 45 with acute or convalescent COVID-19.

This chain connects TRBV6-4 to TRBJ2-1; D gene ambiguous. CDR3 length: 15 amino acids. Germline V gene data show CDR1 as MRHNA and CDR2 as SNTAGT. V was trimmed by 7 bases and J by 0 bases, leaving 13 bases between them. The CDR3, as DNA: TGTGCCAGCAAGCTGGAGACCGGCTCCTACAATGAGCAGTTCTTC. Its translation is CASKLETGSYNEQFF.

The CDR3 bases are TGTGCCAGCAGTCCGTTAGCGGGAGGTCTTAGAGATACGCAGTATTTT. It is translated as CASSPLAGGLRDTQYF. The V and J genes are TRBV28 and TRBJ2-3; 10 bases match TRBD2. Germline V CDR1 and CDR2: MDHEN, SYDVKM. The trim removed 5 bases at V and 5 bases at J, leaving 10 bases unmatched. This CDR3 region has 16 residues.

The chain employs TRBV6-5 and TRBJ2-3, with TRBD2 matching over 12 bases. The trim removed 8 bases at V and 4 bases at J, leaving 4 bases unmatched. Germline CDR1 is MNHEY and CDR2 is SVGAGI. The CDR3 length is 14 residues. This CDR3 reads CASGLAGLADTQYF. The CDR3 nucleotides read TGTGCCAGCGGACTAGCGGGACTGGCAGATACGCAGTATTTT.

The V gene is TRBV9, the J gene TRBJ2-3, with D maybe TRBD2 (7 bases). CDR1 is SGDLS and CDR2 is YYNGEE in the germline V gene. The CDR3 sequence is 17 residues long. Trimming removed 0 bases from V and 3 bases from J, with 17 bases in between. This CDR3 is CASSVGASGGGTDTQYF. The CDR3 DNA is TGTGCCAGCAGCGTAGGGGCTAGCGGAGGGGGGACAGATACGCAGTATTTT. Filled out from reference TRBV9 and TRBJ2-3, the complete variable domain reads DSGVTQTPKHLITATGQRVTLRCSPRSGDLSVYWYQQSLDQGLQFLIQYYNGEERAKGNILERFSAQQFPDLHSELNLSSLELGDSALYFCASSVGASGGGTDTQYFGPGTRLTVL.

The sample holds one count of this clone. The chain couples TRBV19 to TRBJ1-5, with a weak D call TRBD1 (6 bases). The CDR3 spans 16 residues. V lost 7 bases to trimming and J lost 0 bases, with 16 bases between them. The V gene's germline CDR1 is LNHDA and CDR2 SQIVND (reference sequence). CDR3 sequence: CASINRARISNQPQHF. The CDR3 bases are TGTGCCAGTATTAACAGGGCACGTATTAGCAATCAGCCCCAGCATTTT.

This chain links TRBV2 with TRBJ1-6; D is uncertain. In germline, CDR1 is SNHLY, CDR2 FYNNEI. Trimming took 3 bases from V and 13 from J, leaving 7 bases between them. This CDR3 contains 11 residues. In DNA, the CDR3 is TGTGCCAGCAGTGAGGAGGGTCCCCTCCACTTT. Amino acids: CASSEEGPLHF.

CDR3 amino acids: CASSPVRALREQYF. In nucleotides, the CDR3 is TGTGCCAGCAGCCCGGTGAGGGCGCTTCGCGAGCAGTACTTC. This chain connects TRBV7-2 to TRBJ2-7; D may be TRBD2 (5 bases). The V and J ends lost 5 bases and 6 bases respectively, with 17 bases between them. The CDR3 loop spans 14 amino acids. CDR1 is SGHTA, CDR2 FQGNSA, per germline.

This clone was observed a single time. This rearrangement joins TRBV19 to TRBJ1-5, with a weak D call TRBD1 (6 bases). V was pared by 2 bases and J by 3 bases, with 11 bases between. CDR3 length: 15 residues. Germline CDR1 reads LNHDA; CDR2 reads SQIVND (reference sequence). Here the CDR3 DNA reads TGTGCCAGTAGTATACGGCAGGGGATCAATCAGCCCCAGCATTTT. Residues: CASSIRQGINQPQHF.

This clone was picked up one time. The J gene is TRBJ1-5, the V gene TRBV19, with 8 bases matching TRBD1. The CDR3 covers 19 residues. Looked up from germline, CDR1 is LNHDA and CDR2 is SQIVND (reference sequence). V gave up 5 bases and J gave up 0 bases; unmatched junction bases: 15. The CDR3 protein is CASSVSRGRGTYSNQPQHF. The CDR3 DNA sequence: TGTGCCAGTAGTGTATCCAGGGGGCGGGGGACCTATAGCAATCAGCCCCAGCATTTT.

The V and J genes are TRBV3-1 (or the pseudogene TRBV3-2) and TRBJ1-2; 8 bases agree with TRBD1. The CDR3 length is 14 residues. With 4 bases clipped from V and 7 bases from J, the junction kept 8 bases outside the gene matches. Germline CDR1 is LGHDT and CDR2 is YNNKEL (reference sequence). The CDR3 bases are TGTGCCAGCAGCCCCTTTCCTGGACAGGGTGGCTACACCTTC. Protein sequence: CASSPFPGQGGYTF.

V gene TRBV18 combines with J gene TRBJ1-2, with D unclear. Trimming took 3 bases from V and 8 from J, leaving 13 bases between them. Per germline, CDR1 KGHSH and CDR2 LQKENI. This CDR3 spans 13 amino acids. CDR3 bases: TGTGCCAGCTCACCGCCCGGGAGGGTCGGCTACACCTTC. Its translation is CASSPPGRVGYTF.

V gene TRBV5-4 combines with J gene TRBJ2-7; possibly TRBD1 for D (5 bases). V was shortened by 4 bases and J by 1 base, with 9 bases between the two germline ends. Germline CDR1 SGHNT, CDR2 YYREEE (reference sequence). This CDR3 comprises 13 residues. Here the CDR3 reads CASSNRQSYEQYF. The CDR3 region has the DNA TGTGCCAGCAGCAACCGACAGTCCTACGAGCAGTACTTC. The entire variable domain, with the rest obtained from reference TRBV5-4 and TRBJ2-7, is as follows: ETGVTQSPTHLIKTRGQQVTLRCSSQSGHNTVSWYQQALGQGPQFIFQYYREEENGRGNFPPRFSGLQFPNYSSELNVNALELDDSALYLCASSNRQSYEQYFGPGTRLTVT.

The chain recombines TRBV3-1 (or the pseudogene TRBV3-2) with TRBJ2-7, with 7 bases identical to TRBD2. Trimming cost V 2 bases and J 3 bases; bases outside gene matches: 4. CDR3 length equals 14 residues. Germline V gene data show CDR1 as LGHDT and CDR2 as YNNKEL (reference sequence). Here the CDR3 DNA reads TGTGCCAGCAGCCAAAAAAGCGGGGTCTACGAGCAGTACTTC. It translates to CASSQKSGVYEQYF.

The V call is TRBV2, the J call TRBJ2-7; 7 bases fit TRBD1. Germline V gene lookup returns CDR1 SNHLY and CDR2 FYNNEI. This CDR3 is built from 15 residues. The V gene end was trimmed by 7 bases and the J gene end by 1 base; junction bases not matched to a gene: 10. CDR3 protein: CASINRQGDSYEQYF. For the CDR3, the DNA is TGTGCCAGCATAAACAGACAGGGAGATTCCTACGAGCAGTACTTC.

The chain is built from TRBV20-1 and TRBJ2-3; weak D call: TRBD1 (6 bases). The V gene's germline CDR1 is DFQATT and CDR2 SNEGSKA (reference sequence). The ends were cut back, 3 bases at V and 6 bases at J, with 19 bases in the middle. CDR3 size: 15 residues. CDR3 residues: CSASLGAGVPDTQYF. CDR3 DNA: TGCAGTGCTAGTTTAGGGGCAGGGGTGCCGGATACGCAGTATTTT.

The J gene is TRBJ2-3, the V gene TRBV24-1; 7 positions match TRBD1. V was pared by 3 bases and J by 6 bases, with 8 bases of the junction left unmatched. The CDR3 covers 15 residues. CDR1 KGHDR and CDR2 SFDVKD come from the germline V gene. The CDR3 loop is CATSDPQGKSDTQYF. CDR3 in DNA: TGTGCCACCAGTGATCCACAGGGGAAGTCCGATACGCAGTATTTT.